The source of this T cell receptor beta chain is a study of metastatic and nonmetastatic thyroid tumors. Each patient came to thyroid surgery without any prior treatment (of any kind). Points on this clone: Its antigen is currently unknown.

TCRdb re-called clones via MiXCR from the PCR reads. The repertoire includes roughly 7,200 clones, around 38% of them detected once, and roughly two fifths sits in the top ten. V lost 8 bases, J lost 6 bases, and 12 bases stayed unmatched. The CDR3 sequence is 14 residues long. The germline gives CDR1 SNHLY, CDR2 FYNNEI. Overall study findings and caveats: As reported, TCR beta diversity in blood and tumor was significantly higher in malignant thyroid tumors than in benign nodules.

V usage is TRBV2 and J usage is TRBJ2-7, with TRBD1 matching over 8 bases. Source material: tumor tissue. This TCR derives from a female donor with papillary thyroid cancer or a benign thyroid nodule (not recorded which). Some clones in this sample may be carry-over from other donors' samples. CDR3 in amino acids: CASLSGGAMGEQYF. The CDR3 DNA reads TGTGCCAGCCTTTCAGGGGGCGCAATGGGCGAGCAGTACTTC.